A single sample gave rise to the 2 T cell receptor beta chains below, sequenced in a study of blood T cell repertoires in COVID-19. The table came from immunoSEQ multiplex PCR; TCRdb's copy has only in-frame clones and leaves some out. The data contain 150,000 to 200,000 clones, roughly 80% of them singletons. Sequenced: PBMCs or T cells enriched from blood (not recorded which). The receptor source for this set is a woman between 55 and 75 years old who had recovered from COVID-19.

This sequence joins TRBV25-1 and TRBJ2-7, with 9 bases aligning to TRBD1. V dropped 6 bases and J dropped 6; count of bases not matched to a gene: 6. Germline CDR1 MGHDK, CDR2 SYGVNS. The CDR3 sequence is 13 residues long. The CDR3 loop is CASRGQGGREQYF. The CDR3 DNA reads TGTGCCAGCAGGGGACAGGGTGGACGCGAGCAGTACTTC.

This chain links TRBV10-1 with TRBJ2-3; D unresolved. V was pared by 3 bases and J by 0 bases, with 7 bases between. Germline CDR1 reads WNHNN; CDR2 reads SYGVQD (reference sequence). This CDR3 region has 14 residues. The CDR3, as DNA: TGCGCCAGCAGTGATTCCAGGAGCACAGATACGCAGTATTTT. The encoded protein is CASSDSRSTDTQYF.